These T cell receptor beta chains were read from a single sample in a study of blood T cells in healthy people across ages. TCRdb recomputed calls from the 5' RACE reads with MiXCR, one row per CDR3 protein. This table holds 1.2 million to 1.5 million distinct CDR3 sequences, about 40% found once. Specimen: blood. The receptors shown here come from a young woman in good health. CDR3s include the opening cysteine and the closing phenylalanine or tryptophan. Fields, in order: D gene, clone size, V gene, J gene, CDR3 protein, CDR3 DNA. D genes are given only for firm matches. Not every row has a clone size; where given, it reads once, few, many or a size class.

D: TRBD1; size: -; V: TRBV9; J: TRBJ1-1; CDR3: CASSVGWGQLNTEAFF; DNA: TGTGCCAGCAGCGTCGGTTGGGGACAGCTGAACACTGAAGCTTTCTTT
D: -; size: -; V: TRBV14; J: TRBJ1-2; CDR3: CASSQDGLGTPYCYTF; DNA: TGTGCCAGCAGCCAAGATGGACTGGGGACACCCTATTGCTACACCTTC
D: TRBD2; size: -; V: TRBV5-1; J: TRBJ2-7; CDR3: CASSYGTSGSPPYNEQYF; DNA: TGCGCCAGCAGCTACGGGACTAGCGGGAGCCCCCCCTACAATGAGCAGTACTTC
D: -; size: many; V: TRBV12-3/TRBV12-4; J: TRBJ1-2; CDR3: CASSLASTNYGYTF; DNA: TGTGCCAGCAGTTTAGCCAGCACTAACTATGGCTACACCTTC
D: -; size: few; V: TRBV20-1; J: TRBJ1-1; CDR3: CSAAPPNTEAFF; DNA: TGCAGTGCGGCCCCTCCGAACACTGAAGCTTTCTTT
D: -; size: -; V: TRBV15; J: TRBJ2-1; CDR3: CATSRAAYNEQFF; DNA: TGTGCCACCAGCAGAGCGGCCTACAATGAGCAGTTCTTC
D: TRBD2; size: many; V: TRBV4-2; J: TRBJ2-3; CDR3: CASSQDGGSGVDTQYF; DNA: TGTGCCAGCAGCCAAGATGGCGGGAGCGGCGTAGATACGCAGTATTTT
D: TRBD1; size: -; V: TRBV12-3/TRBV12-4; J: TRBJ1-2; CDR3: CASLGGRDRNYGYTF; DNA: TGTGCCAGTCTGGGAGGCCGGGACAGGAACTATGGCTACACCTTC
D: TRBD2; size: few; V: TRBV24-1; J: TRBJ2-1; CDR3: CATSDSLAGGAYNEQFF; DNA: TGTGCCACCAGTGACTCCTTAGCGGGAGGGGCCTACAATGAGCAGTTCTTC
D: TRBD2; size: once; V: TRBV20-1; J: TRBJ2-5; CDR3: CSASDRSRTSGRGEQYF; DNA: TGCAGTGCTAGCGACCGCAGCCGGACTAGCGGGAGAGGAGAGCAGTACTTC
D: -; size: -; V: TRBV14; J: TRBJ2-7; CDR3: CASSQANRVFHEQYF; DNA: TGTGCCAGCAGCCAAGCTAACAGGGTATTCCACGAGCAGTACTTC
D: TRBD2; size: -; V: TRBV7-6; J: TRBJ2-7; CDR3: CASSLGGGASGNYEQYF; DNA: TGTGCCAGCAGCTTAGGAGGCGGGGCTAGCGGGAACTACGAGCAGTACTTC
D: -; size: -; V: TRBV7-2; J: TRBJ2-3; CDR3: CASFNGLIYTDTQYF; DNA: TGTGCCAGCTTTAACGGCCTCATCTACACAGATACGCAGTATTTT
D: -; size: -; V: TRBV5-1; J: TRBJ2-4; CDR3: CASSLEGEGFLAKNIQYF; DNA: TGCGCCAGCAGCTTGGAGGGCGAGGGGTTCTTAGCCAAAAACATTCAGTACTTC
D: -; size: few; V: TRBV7-9; J: TRBJ1-5; CDR3: CASSLGTDYQPQHF; DNA: TGTGCCAGCAGCTTAGGGACAGATTATCAGCCCCAGCATTTT
D: -; size: few; V: TRBV4-1; J: TRBJ2-1; CDR3: CASSQENGHNEQFF; DNA: TGCGCCAGCAGCCAAGAGAATGGACACAATGAGCAGTTCTTC
D: TRBD1; size: -; V: TRBV12-3/TRBV12-4; J: TRBJ1-3; CDR3: CASTLSAGGVGNTIYF; DNA: TGTGCCAGCACCCTTTCGGCAGGGGGGGTCGGAAACACCATATATTTT
D: -; size: -; V: TRBV20-1; J: TRBJ2-4; CDR3: CSAGVLDILAKNIQYF; DNA: TGCAGTGCTGGAGTGTTGGACATTTTAGCCAAAAACATTCAGTACTTC
D: TRBD2; size: -; V: TRBV9; J: TRBJ2-5; CDR3: CASGDYPSETQYF; DNA: TGTGCCAGCGGGGACTACCCGTCAGAGACCCAGTACTTC
D: TRBD2; size: -; V: TRBV10-2; J: TRBJ2-7; CDR3: CAGSESKLAGDYEQYF; DNA: TGCGCCGGCAGTGAGTCGAAATTGGCGGGGGACTACGAGCAGTACTTC
D: -; size: -; V: TRBV7-2; J: TRBJ1-1; CDR3: CASSLNREDEAFF; DNA: TGTGCCAGCAGCTTGAACAGGGAGGATGAAGCTTTCTTT
D: -; size: -; V: TRBV2; J: TRBJ1-1; CDR3: CATNRRVSTEAFF; DNA: TGTGCCACGAACAGGCGGGTTTCGACTGAAGCTTTCTTT
D: -; size: -; V: TRBV5-1; J: TRBJ2-5; CDR3: CASSRRGSRQETQYF; DNA: TGCGCCAGCAGCCGCCGAGGCAGTCGTCAAGAGACCCAGTACTTC
D: -; size: -; V: TRBV12-3/TRBV12-4; J: TRBJ2-1; CDR3: CASSFSIPRNEQFF; DNA: TGTGCCAGCAGTTTTTCCATCCCAAGGAATGAGCAGTTCTTC
D: TRBD1; size: few; V: TRBV6-5; J: TRBJ1-1; CDR3: CASHREPTGANTEAFF; DNA: TGTGCCAGTCACCGGGAGCCTACAGGGGCGAACACTGAAGCTTTCTTT
D: -; size: -; V: TRBV5-1; J: TRBJ2-3; CDR3: CASSQNRDMQYF; DNA: TGCGCCAGCAGCCAAAACAGGGATATGCAGTATTTT
D: -; size: few; V: TRBV29-1; J: TRBJ1-1; CDR3: CSVDPGTFEAFF; DNA: TGCAGCGTTGACCCAGGGACCTTTGAAGCTTTCTTT
D: TRBD1; size: few; V: TRBV28; J: TRBJ2-2; CDR3: CASSLRQGTTGELFF; DNA: TGTGCCAGCAGTTTGAGACAGGGTACCACCGGGGAGCTGTTTTTT
D: TRBD2; size: -; V: TRBV6-5; J: TRBJ2-5; CDR3: CASSPGLAVVRSQYF; DNA: TGTGCCAGCAGTCCCGGACTAGCGGTCGTAAGGTCCCAGTACTTC
D: TRBD2; size: -; V: TRBV6-2/TRBV6-3; J: TRBJ2-5; CDR3: CASILAGNVYNEQYF; DNA: TGTGCCAGCATTCTAGCGGGCAACGTCTACAATGAGCAGTACTTC
D: TRBD1; size: few; V: TRBV29-1; J: TRBJ2-2; CDR3: CSVVQGAINTGELFF; DNA: TGCAGCGTTGTACAGGGGGCGATTAACACCGGGGAGCTGTTTTTT
D: TRBD2; size: -; V: TRBV18; J: TRBJ2-3; CDR3: CASPSGLALSTDTQYF; DNA: TGTGCCAGCCCATCGGGACTAGCGTTGAGCACAGATACGCAGTATTTT
D: TRBD2; size: -; V: TRBV9; J: TRBJ2-3; CDR3: CAGSVVSSGATDTQYF; DNA: TGTGCCGGCAGCGTAGTCTCTAGCGGGGCCACAGATACGCAGTATTTT
D: -; size: -; V: TRBV24-1; J: TRBJ1-2; CDR3: CATSEGTTNYGYTF; DNA: TGTGCCACCAGTGAGGGGACAACTAACTATGGCTACACCTTC
D: -; size: once; V: TRBV7-9; J: TRBJ2-3; CDR3: CASSLHAGGSTDTQYF; DNA: TGTGCCAGCAGCCTCCACGCAGGGGGGAGCACAGATACGCAGTATTTT
D: -; size: once; V: TRBV19; J: TRBJ2-5; CDR3: CASSSGPTKTQYF; DNA: TGTGCCAGTAGTAGTGGACCCACCAAGACCCAGTACTTC
D: -; size: few; V: TRBV29-1; J: TRBJ1-2; CDR3: CSVVGRRGYTF; DNA: TGCAGCGTTGTAGGTCGCCGCGGCTACACCTTC
D: TRBD2; size: few; V: TRBV15; J: TRBJ2-3; CDR3: CATSRNPAGVLSSTDTQYF; DNA: TGTGCCACCAGCCGCAACCCAGCGGGGGTATTATCTAGCACAGATACGCAGTATTTT
D: TRBD1; size: -; V: TRBV12-3/TRBV12-4; J: TRBJ1-6; CDR3: CASSFQTGANSPLHF; DNA: TGTGCCAGCAGTTTCCAGACAGGGGCCAATTCACCCCTCCACTTT
D: -; size: -; V: TRBV6-1; J: TRBJ2-7; CDR3: CASSEEGPGRGSYEQYF; DNA: TGTGCCAGCAGTGAAGAAGGACCGGGACGGGGGTCGTACGAGCAGTACTTC
D: -; size: few; V: TRBV6-5; J: TRBJ1-6; CDR3: CASSSLDNSPLHF; DNA: TGTGCCAGCAGTTCCCTAGATAATTCACCCCTCCACTTT
D: -; size: -; V: TRBV12-5; J: TRBJ1-5; CDR3: CASGSDRRNQPQHF; DNA: TGTGCTAGTGGTTCCGACAGGAGGAATCAGCCCCAGCATTTT
D: TRBD2; size: -; V: TRBV28; J: TRBJ2-4; CDR3: CASRGGGKNIQYF; DNA: TGTGCCAGCCGGGGGGGCGGCAAAAACATTCAGTACTTC
D: TRBD1; size: -; V: TRBV12-3/TRBV12-4; J: TRBJ2-1; CDR3: CASSPQGAGSYNEQFF; DNA: TGTGCCAGCAGTCCACAGGGGGCGGGCTCCTACAATGAGCAGTTCTTC
D: -; size: -; V: TRBV21-1; J: TRBJ2-1; CDR3: CASSKDTTGRSPSNSGNREQFF; DNA: TGTGCCAGCAGCAAAGACACGACAGGCCGGTCCCCCTCTAATAGCGGCAACCGGGAGCAGTTCTTC